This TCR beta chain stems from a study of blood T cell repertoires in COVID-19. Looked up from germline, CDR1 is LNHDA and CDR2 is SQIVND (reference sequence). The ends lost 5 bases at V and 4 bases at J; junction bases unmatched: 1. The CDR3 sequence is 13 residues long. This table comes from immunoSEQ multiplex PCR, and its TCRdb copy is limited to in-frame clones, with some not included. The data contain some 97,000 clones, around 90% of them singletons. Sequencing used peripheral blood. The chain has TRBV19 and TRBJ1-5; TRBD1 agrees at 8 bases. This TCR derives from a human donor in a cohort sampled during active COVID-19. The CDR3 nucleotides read TGTGCCAGTAGTCGACAGGGGAATCAGCCCCAGCATTTT. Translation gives CASSRQGNQPQHF.